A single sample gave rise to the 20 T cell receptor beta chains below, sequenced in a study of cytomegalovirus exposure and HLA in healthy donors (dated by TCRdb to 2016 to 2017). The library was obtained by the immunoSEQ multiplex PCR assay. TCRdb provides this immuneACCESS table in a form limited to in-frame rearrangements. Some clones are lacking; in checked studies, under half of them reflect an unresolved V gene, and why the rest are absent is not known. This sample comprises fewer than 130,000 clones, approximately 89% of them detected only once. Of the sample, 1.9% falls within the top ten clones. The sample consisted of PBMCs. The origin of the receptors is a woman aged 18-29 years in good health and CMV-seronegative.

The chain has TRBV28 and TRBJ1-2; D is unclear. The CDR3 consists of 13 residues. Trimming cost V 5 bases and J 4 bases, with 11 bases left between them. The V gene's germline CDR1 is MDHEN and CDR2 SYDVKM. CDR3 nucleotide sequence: TGTGCCAGCAGTATCACCCCAGGCTATGGCTACACCTTC. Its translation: CASSITPGYGYTF.

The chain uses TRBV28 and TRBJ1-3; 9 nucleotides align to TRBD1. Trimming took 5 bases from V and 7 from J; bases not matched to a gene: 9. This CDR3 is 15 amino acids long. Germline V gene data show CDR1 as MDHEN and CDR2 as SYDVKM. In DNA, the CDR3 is TGTGCCAGCAGTCCTCCGAGGGGACAGGGTAACACCATATATTTT. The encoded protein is CASSPPRGQGNTIYF.

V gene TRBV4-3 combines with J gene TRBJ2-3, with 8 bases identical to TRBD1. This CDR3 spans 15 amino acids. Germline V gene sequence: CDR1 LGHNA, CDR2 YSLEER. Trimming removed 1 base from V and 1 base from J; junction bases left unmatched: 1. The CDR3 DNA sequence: TGCGCCAGCAGCCAAGTCAGGGGGCGCACAGATACGCAGTATTTT. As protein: CASSQVRGRTDTQYF.

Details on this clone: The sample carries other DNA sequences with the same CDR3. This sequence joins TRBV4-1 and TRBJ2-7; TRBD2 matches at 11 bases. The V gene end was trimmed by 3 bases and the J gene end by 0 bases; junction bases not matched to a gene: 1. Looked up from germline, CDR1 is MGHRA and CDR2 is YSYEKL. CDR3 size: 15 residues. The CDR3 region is CASSQTSGVSYEQYF. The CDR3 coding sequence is TGCGCCAGCAGCCAGACTAGCGGGGTCTCCTACGAGCAGTACTTC.

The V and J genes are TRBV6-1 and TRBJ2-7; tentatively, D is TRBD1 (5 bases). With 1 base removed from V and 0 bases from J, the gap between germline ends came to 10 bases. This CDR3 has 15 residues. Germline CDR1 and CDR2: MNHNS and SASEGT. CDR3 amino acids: CASSEGQSSSYEQYF. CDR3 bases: TGTGCCAGCAGTGAAGGACAGTCAAGCTCCTACGAGCAGTACTTC.

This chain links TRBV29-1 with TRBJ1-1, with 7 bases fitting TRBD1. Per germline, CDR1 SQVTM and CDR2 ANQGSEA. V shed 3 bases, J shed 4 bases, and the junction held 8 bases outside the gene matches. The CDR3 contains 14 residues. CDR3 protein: CSVEWSTGLTEAFF. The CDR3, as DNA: TGCAGCGTTGAGTGGTCGACAGGGCTCACTGAAGCTTTCTTT.

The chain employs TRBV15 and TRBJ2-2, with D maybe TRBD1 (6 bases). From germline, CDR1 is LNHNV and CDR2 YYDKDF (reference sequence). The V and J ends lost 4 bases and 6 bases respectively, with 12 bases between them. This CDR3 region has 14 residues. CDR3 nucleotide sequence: TGTGCCACCAGCACCTCAGGGGCCCCCGGGGAGCTGTTTTTT. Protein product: CATSTSGAPGELFF.

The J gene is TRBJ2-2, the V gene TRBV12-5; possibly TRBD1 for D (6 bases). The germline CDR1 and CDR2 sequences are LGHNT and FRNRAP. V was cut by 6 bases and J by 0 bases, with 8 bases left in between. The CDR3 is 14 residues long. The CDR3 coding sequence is TGTGCTAGTGGCAGGGGCTCGAACACCGGGGAGCTGTTTTTT. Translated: CASGRGSNTGELFF. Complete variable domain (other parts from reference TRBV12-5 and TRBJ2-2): DARVTQTPRHKVTEMGQEVTMRCQPILGHNTVFWYRQTMMQGLELLAYFRNRAPLDDSGMPKDRFSAEMPDATLATLKIQPSEPRDSAVYFCASGRGSNTGELFFGEGSRLTVL.

CDR3 in amino acids: CASSAGTSREETQYF. Here the CDR3 DNA reads TGTGCCAGCAGCGCCGGGACTAGCAGAGAAGAGACCCAGTACTTC. The chain is built from TRBV9 and TRBJ2-5; 9 nucleotides align to TRBD2. In germline, CDR1 is SGDLS, CDR2 YYNGEE. This CDR3 contains 15 residues. The V segment lost 3 bases and the J segment 3 bases; nucleotides outside the gene matches: 6. The whole variable domain, remainder taken from reference TRBV9 and TRBJ2-5, is DSGVTQTPKHLITATGQRVTLRCSPRSGDLSVYWYQQSLDQGLQFLIQYYNGEERAKGNILERFSAQQFPDLHSELNLSSLELGDSALYFCASSAGTSREETQYFGPGTRLLVL.

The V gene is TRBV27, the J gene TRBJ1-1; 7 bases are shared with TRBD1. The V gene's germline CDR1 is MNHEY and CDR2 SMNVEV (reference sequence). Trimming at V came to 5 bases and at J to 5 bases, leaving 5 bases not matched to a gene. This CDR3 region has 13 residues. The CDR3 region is CASSTQGRTEAFF. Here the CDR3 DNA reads TGTGCCAGCAGTACACAGGGGAGGACTGAAGCTTTCTTT.

CDR3 amino acids: CASSRGGTGDYEQYF. CDR3 DNA sequence: TGTGCCAGCAGTCGAGGCGGGACAGGGGACTACGAGCAGTACTTC. The chain employs TRBV28 and TRBJ2-7; 10 bases agree with TRBD1. V lost 5 bases, J lost 3 bases, and 7 bases stayed unmatched. The CDR3 runs 15 residues. Germline values: CDR1 MDHEN, CDR2 SYDVKM.

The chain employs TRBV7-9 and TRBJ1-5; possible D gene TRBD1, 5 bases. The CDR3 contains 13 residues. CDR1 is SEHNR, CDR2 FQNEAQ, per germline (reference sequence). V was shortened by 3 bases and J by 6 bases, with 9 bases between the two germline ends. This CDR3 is CASSFGQGQPQHF. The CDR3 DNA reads TGTGCCAGCAGCTTTGGTCAGGGTCAGCCCCAGCATTTT.

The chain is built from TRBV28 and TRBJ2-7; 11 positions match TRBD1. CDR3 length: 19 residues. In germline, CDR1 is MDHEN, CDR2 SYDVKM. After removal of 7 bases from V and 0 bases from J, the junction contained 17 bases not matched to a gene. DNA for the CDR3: TGTGCCAGCATAGACGTTGTGGGACAGGGGGTGGAGAGCTCCTACGAGCAGTACTTC. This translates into CASIDVVGQGVESSYEQYF.

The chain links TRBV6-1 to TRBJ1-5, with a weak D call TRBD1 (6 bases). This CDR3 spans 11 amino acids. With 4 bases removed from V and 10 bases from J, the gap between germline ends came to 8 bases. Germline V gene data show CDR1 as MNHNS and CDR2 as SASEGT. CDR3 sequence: CASSVQGPQHF. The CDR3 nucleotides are TGTGCCAGCAGTGTACAGGGCCCCCAGCATTTT.

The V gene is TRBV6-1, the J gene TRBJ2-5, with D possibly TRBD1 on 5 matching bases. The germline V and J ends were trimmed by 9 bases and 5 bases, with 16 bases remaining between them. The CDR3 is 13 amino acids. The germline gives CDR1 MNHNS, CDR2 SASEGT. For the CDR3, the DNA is TGTGCCAGTTCTGGGCAGGGCCGGGAGACCCAGTACTTC. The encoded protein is CASSGQGRETQYF.

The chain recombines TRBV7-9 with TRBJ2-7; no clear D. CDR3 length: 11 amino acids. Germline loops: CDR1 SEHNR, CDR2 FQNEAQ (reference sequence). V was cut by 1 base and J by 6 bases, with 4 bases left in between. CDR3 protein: CASSLESEQYF. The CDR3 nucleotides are TGTGCCAGCAGCTTAGAGAGCGAGCAGTACTTC.

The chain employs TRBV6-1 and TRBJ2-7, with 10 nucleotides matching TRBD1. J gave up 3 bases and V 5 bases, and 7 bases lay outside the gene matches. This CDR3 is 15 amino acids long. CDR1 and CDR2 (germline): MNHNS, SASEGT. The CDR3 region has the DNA TGTGCCAGCAGTTCAAAGACAGGGGGCTACTACGAGCAGTACTTC. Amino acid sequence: CASSSKTGGYYEQYF.

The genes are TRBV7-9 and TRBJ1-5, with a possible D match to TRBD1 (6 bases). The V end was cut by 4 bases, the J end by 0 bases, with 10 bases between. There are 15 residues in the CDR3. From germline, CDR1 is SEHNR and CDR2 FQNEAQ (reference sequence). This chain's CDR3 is CASSSTGYSNQPQHF. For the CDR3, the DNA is TGTGCCAGCAGCTCAACAGGGTATAGCAATCAGCCCCAGCATTTT.

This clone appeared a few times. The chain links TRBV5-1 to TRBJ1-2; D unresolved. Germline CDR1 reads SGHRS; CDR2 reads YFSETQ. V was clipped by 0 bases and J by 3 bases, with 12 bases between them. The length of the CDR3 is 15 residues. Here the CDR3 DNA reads TGCGCCAGCAGCTTGGACCGCGTCGGGGACTATGGCTACACCTTC. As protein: CASSLDRVGDYGYTF.

This CDR3 is CASSFFMNTEAFF. CDR3 DNA sequence: TGTGCCAGCAGTTTTTTTATGAACACTGAAGCTTTCTTT. V and J are TRBV27 and TRBJ1-1; the D is unclear. Trimming left V 3 bases short and J 0 bases short, with 5 bases between. The CDR3 runs 13 residues. The germline V gene encodes CDR1 MNHEY and CDR2 SMNVEV (reference sequence).